Presented here are 10 T cell receptor beta chains from one specimen sequenced in a study of vaccination effects on CD4 cells after COVID-19. With the ViraFEST assay, the study expanded antigen-specific CD4+ T cells using viral peptide pools, then sequenced them. The culture ran for 10 days, and then CD4+ T cells were isolated. According to the study, vaccine recipients showed no prior SARS-CoV-2 infection and negative nucleocapsid antibodies. Which antigens these TCRs recognize remains unknown. Clones were sequenced by immunoSEQ multiplex PCR, and TCRdb holds only the in-frame ones, with some missing. The sample records roughly 52,000 clones, more than 60% being singletons. This sample comprised CD4+ T cells from PBMCs cultured with SARS-CoV-2 spike peptides, obtained before COVID-19 vaccination. Every receptor here comes from a human donor who received a COVID-19 vaccine.

The chain recombines TRBV7-2 with TRBJ1-2; D is perhaps TRBD1 (5 bases). This CDR3 contains 11 residues. Looked up from germline, CDR1 is SGHTA and CDR2 is FQGNSA. The ends were cut back, 1 base at V and 12 bases at J, with 9 bases in the middle. The CDR3 protein is CASSLVGAHTF. The CDR3 region has the DNA TGTGCCAGCAGCTTAGTAGGGGCCCACACCTTC.

Only one count was recorded for this clone. In DNA form, the CDR3 reads TGTGCCAGCAGCGGGTCAGCGGGAGCGGATACGCAGTATTTT. Protein: CASSGSAGADTQYF. This sequence joins TRBV5-4 and TRBJ2-3; 8 positions agree with TRBD2. Germline values: CDR1 SGHNT, CDR2 YYREEE (reference sequence). This CDR3 contains 14 residues. The junction had 7 bases not matched to a gene; V was cut back by 4 bases and J by 6 bases. The full variable domain, with the rest looked up from reference TRBV5-4 and TRBJ2-3, is ETGVTQSPTHLIKTRGQQVTLRCSSQSGHNTVSWYQQALGQGPQFIFQYYREEENGRGNFPPRFSGLQFPNYSSELNVNALELDDSALYLCASSGSAGADTQYFGPGTRLTVL.

The table lists this clone with a few counts. V usage is TRBV6-5 and J usage is TRBJ1-1; 7 nucleotides line up with TRBD1. Trimming took 6 bases from V and 1 from J; bases not matched to a gene: 5. In germline, CDR1 is MNHEY, CDR2 SVGAGI. The CDR3 extends over 14 amino acids. CDR3 sequence reads: CASSPQGRNTEAFF. The CDR3 DNA follows: TGTGCCAGCAGCCCACAGGGGCGGAACACTGAAGCTTTCTTT.

This clone was counted a few times. This sequence joins TRBV9 and TRBJ1-1; D gene uncertain. The CDR3 sequence is 15 residues long. Germline V gene sequence: CDR1 SGDLS, CDR2 YYNGEE. Trimming took 0 bases from V and 2 from J, leaving 11 bases between them. As DNA, the CDR3 is TGTGCCAGCAGCGTAGGAGCAGGACTCAACACTGAAGCTTTCTTT. It translates to CASSVGAGLNTEAFF.

This rearrangement joins TRBV6-5 to TRBJ1-1; D call uncertain. Deletions cut 4 bases from V and 4 bases from J, with 10 bases between. CDR1 and CDR2 from the germline V gene are MNHEY and SVGAGI. This CDR3 is built from 13 residues. CDR3 protein: CASSSDGRTEAFF. The DNA of the CDR3 is TGTGCCAGCAGTTCCGACGGCCGCACTGAAGCTTTCTTT.

This clone was detected a few times. The chain recombines TRBV5-1 with TRBJ2-7; 7 bases are a match to TRBD1. The V segment lost 3 bases and the J segment 1 base; nucleotides outside the gene matches: 1. The CDR3 length is 13 residues. Germline V gene data show CDR1 as SGHRS and CDR2 as YFSETQ. The chain's CDR3 is CASSSGQSYEQYF. The CDR3 DNA is TGCGCCAGCAGCTCGGGACAGTCCTACGAGCAGTACTTC.

The chain joins TRBV5-1 to TRBJ2-7, with TRBD1 matching over 10 bases. The germline V gene encodes CDR1 SGHRS and CDR2 YFSETQ. CDR3 length: 16 residues. The ends lost 0 bases at V and 5 bases at J; junction bases unmatched: 8. DNA of the CDR3: TGCGCCAGCAGCTTGGGGGGGGGACAGGGGATCAACGAGCAGTACTTC. Residues: CASSLGGGQGINEQYF.

This clone was observed a few times. The chain recombines TRBV10-3 with TRBJ2-5, with 10 nucleotides matching TRBD1. V was pared by 4 bases and J by 7 bases, with 6 bases of the junction left unmatched. CDR3 length: 14 amino acids. Germline CDR1 is ENHRY and CDR2 is SYGVKD. The CDR3 region is CAISATGGAGTQYF. The CDR3 DNA follows: TGTGCCATCAGTGCGACAGGGGGCGCGGGGACCCAGTACTTC.

V and J are TRBV9 and TRBJ2-7; D not certain. V shed 4 bases and J shed 3 bases, with 8 bases lying between them. The CDR3 totals 12 residues. Germline CDR1 and CDR2: SGDLS and YYNGEE. CDR3 coding DNA: TGTGCCAGCAGCCGTGACGGCTACGAGCAGTACTTC. Its protein is CASSRDGYEQYF.

This clone was recorded a few times. The CDR3 sequence: CASNPGYTEAFF. DNA for the CDR3: TGTGCCAGCAATCCAGGGTACACTGAAGCTTTCTTT. This chain links TRBV2 with TRBJ1-1, with a possible D match to TRBD1 (5 bases). Trimming took 7 bases from V and 3 from J, leaving 9 bases between them. Per germline, CDR1 SNHLY and CDR2 FYNNEI. The CDR3 loop spans 12 amino acids.